These 6 T cell receptor beta chains were sequenced from one sample in a study of blood T cells in healthy people across ages. A second PCR of 7 to 11 cycles used a sample-barcoded 5' primer and a J-beta primer mix. TCRdb ran MiXCR on the 5' RACE reads and lists one entry per CDR3 protein. The sample lists around 990,000 distinct CDR3 sequences; around two fifths were seen once. Specimen: blood. The receptors derive from a man between 18 and 29 years old in good health.

The chain's CDR3 is CAIRGDRGIGNEQYF. For the CDR3, the DNA is TGTGCCATCAGGGGGGACAGGGGAATTGGGAATGAGCAGTACTTC. The gene calls are TRBV10-3 and TRBJ2-5, with 10 bases aligning to TRBD1. CDR3 length: 15 amino acids. Germline-derived CDR1 and CDR2 are ENHRY and SYGVKD. V was clipped by 6 bases and J by 11 bases; unmatched bases: 15.

This clonotype came up many times. J is TRBJ2-3 and V is TRBV29-1; D unclear. Germline V lookup: CDR1 SQVTM, CDR2 ANQGSEA. The CDR3 spans 13 residues. V was clipped by 3 bases and J by 4 bases, with 11 bases between them. DNA for the CDR3: TGCAGCGTTGAGGTGGGGTACGCAGATACGCAGTATTTT. Translating it yields CSVEVGYADTQYF.

A single count supports this clonotype. It may be a read error: a sequence one base away is much more abundant. The rearrangement links TRBV12-3 or TRBV12-4 to TRBJ1-4; no reliable D call. CDR3 size: 12 residues. The chain's CDR3 is CAGSPSNEKLFF. Here the CDR3 DNA reads TGTGCCGGCAGTCCATCAAATGAAAAACTGTTTTTT.

The chain has TRBV7-3 and TRBJ2-2; weak D call: TRBD2 (6 bases). The CDR3 has 16 amino acids. The V gene's germline CDR1 is SGHTA and CDR2 FQGTGA. Trimming cost V 4 bases and J 1 base, with 13 bases left between them. The CDR3 DNA reads as TGTGCCAGCAGCTGGGCAGGGCGGGGGAACACCGGGGAGCTGTTTTTT. It encodes CASSWAGRGNTGELFF. The full variable domain, in which reference TRBV7-3 and TRBJ2-2 provide the parts outside the CDR3, is GAGVSQTPSNKVTEKGKYVELRCDPISGHTALYWYRQSLGQGPEFLIYFQGTGAADDSGLPNDRFFAVRPEGSVSTLKIQRTERGDSAVYLCASSWAGRGNTGELFFGEGSRLTVL.

The rearrangement links TRBV20-1 to TRBJ2-1; D not certain. V was clipped by 3 bases and J by 13 bases, with 16 bases between them. Per germline, CDR1 DFQATT and CDR2 SNEGSKA (reference sequence). The CDR3 covers 12 residues. This CDR3 reads CSARGSLETQFF. Here the CDR3 DNA reads TGCAGTGCTAGGGGTAGCCTGGAGACCCAGTTCTTC.

CDR3 region: CASSVGGSGGYTF. DNA for the CDR3: TGTGCCAGCAGCGTAGGGGGGTCGGGTGGCTACACCTTC. The V gene is TRBV9, the J gene TRBJ1-2, with D possibly TRBD1 on 5 matching bases. The ends were cut back, 0 bases at V and 7 bases at J, with 10 bases in the middle. Germline CDR1 is SGDLS and CDR2 is YYNGEE. The CDR3 covers 13 residues.